The clone carrying this TCR beta chain was counted a single time. What it binds is unknown. A read error may account for a junction end that differs from germline. This entry comes from a study of vaccination and CD4 T cells after COVID-19. The overall study: The peptides that stimulated the cells were overlapping spike peptides from SARS-CoV-2, HCoV-NL63, HCoV-OC43 and HCoV-229E.

The treatment denotes: 10-day PBMC culture with coronavirus spike peptide pools or control peptides (ViraFEST assay). In the ViraFEST assay, peptide-pool expansion preceded TCR sequencing of expanded clonotypes. CDR1 and CDR2 from the germline V gene are SGHTA and FQGNSA. The length of the CDR3 is 15 residues. At the Johns Hopkins FTIC core, DNA taken from cultured CD4+ T cells was sequenced by way of the Oncomine TCR Beta short-read assay. TCRdb recomputed calls from the PCR reads with MiXCR, one row per CDR3 protein. The sample yields roughly 6,700 distinct CDR3 sequences, roughly 68% seen once. The clonotype was recovered from a human donor who had recovered from COVID-19. The rearrangement uses TRBV7-2 and TRBJ2-5, with D perhaps TRBD2 (7 bases). Source material: CD4+ T cells from blood, cultured in vitro. The DNA for the CDR3 is TGCGCCAGCAGCGCGTTGGGGGGGCGCGAAGAGACCCAGTACTTC. As protein: CASSALGGREETQYF.